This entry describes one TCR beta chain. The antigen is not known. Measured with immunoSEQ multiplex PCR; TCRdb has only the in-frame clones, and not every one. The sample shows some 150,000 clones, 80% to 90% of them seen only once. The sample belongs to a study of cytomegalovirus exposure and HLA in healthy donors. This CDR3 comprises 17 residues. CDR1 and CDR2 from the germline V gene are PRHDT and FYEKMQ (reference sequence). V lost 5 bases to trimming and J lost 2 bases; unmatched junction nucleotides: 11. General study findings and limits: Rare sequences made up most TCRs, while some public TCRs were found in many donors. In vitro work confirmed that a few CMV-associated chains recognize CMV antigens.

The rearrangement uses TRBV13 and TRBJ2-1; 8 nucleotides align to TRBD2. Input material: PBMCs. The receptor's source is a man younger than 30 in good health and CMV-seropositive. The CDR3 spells CASSEGLGGGPYNEQFF. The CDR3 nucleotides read TGTGCCAGCAGCGAGGGCTTGGGCGGGGGGCCCTACAATGAGCAGTTCTTC. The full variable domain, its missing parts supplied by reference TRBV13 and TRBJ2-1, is AAGVIQSPRHLIKEKRETATLKCYPIPRHDTVYWYQQGPGQDPQFLISFYEKMQSDKGSIPDRFSAQQFSDYHSELNMSSLELGDSALYFCASSEGLGGGPYNEQFFGPGTRLTVL.